The 28 T cell receptor beta chains presented below share a single source sample, sequenced in a study of cytotoxic CD8 clonotypes in ibrutinib-treated CLL (dated by TCRdb to 2020 to 2022). Library creation used the immunoSEQ multiplex PCR assay. TCRdb limited this immuneACCESS table to in-frame rearrangements with V and J called. A share of clones is missing; checked studies link under half to unresolved V genes, and the rest is unexplained. The sample yields 250,000 to 350,000 clones; around 77% were counted once. The leading ten clones occupy about 5.8% of the sample. The time point label on this specimen signifies: progressive disease on ibrutinib. This specimen consisted of PBMCs, obtained at disease progression, from a patient treated with ibrutinib. Receptors originate from a human donor with chronic lymphocytic leukemia.

The chain links TRBV29-1 to TRBJ2-2, with TRBD2 as a possible D gene (5 bases). The germline gives CDR1 SQVTM, CDR2 ANQGSEA. Trimming cost V 3 bases and J 5 bases, with 13 bases left between them. The CDR3 sequence is 14 residues long. The DNA for the CDR3 is TGCAGCGTTGACCGGGGTCAGAGGACCGGGGAGCTGTTTTTT. Translating it yields CSVDRGQRTGELFF.

This sequence joins TRBV6-5 and TRBJ2-7; 8 bases line up with TRBD1. CDR1 is MNHEY, CDR2 SVGAGI, per germline. This CDR3 spans 14 amino acids. Trimming removed 6 bases from V and 3 bases from J; junction bases left unmatched: 7. Written as DNA, the CDR3 is TGTGCCAGCAGACAAACAGGGGGTTACTACGAGCAGTACTTC. It specifies CASRQTGGYYEQYF.

This clone turned up a few times. The chain combines TRBV7-2 with TRBJ1-2; TRBD1 might be the D (5 bases). Germline CDR1 SGHTA, CDR2 FQGNSA. CDR3 length: 12 amino acids. V was pared by 2 bases and J by 8 bases, with 9 bases between. The chain's CDR3 is CASSLRGSGYTF. DNA of the CDR3: TGTGCCAGCAGCTTAAGGGGTTCCGGCTACACCTTC.

This chain links TRBV5-1 with TRBJ2-3; 10 bases fit TRBD2. J lost 2 bases, V lost 10 bases, and 10 bases had no gene match. The CDR3 has 15 amino acids. Germline V lookup: CDR1 SGHRS, CDR2 YFSETQ. The CDR3 coding sequence is TGCGCCCCTCAGAGCGGGGGGGACTACACAGATACGCAGTATTTT. Encoded protein: CAPQSGGDYTDTQYF.

The chain uses TRBV5-1 and TRBJ2-7; either TRBD1 or TRBD2 may supply D (5 bases each). CDR3 length: 13 residues. With 1 base removed from V and 2 bases from J, the gap between germline ends came to 7 bases. The germline V gene has CDR1 SGHRS and CDR2 YFSETQ. CDR3 sequence (DNA): TGCGCCAGCAGCTTGAGGGACCCCTACGAGCAGTACTTC. This encodes CASSLRDPYEQYF.

The chain is built from TRBV9 and TRBJ1-1; D perhaps matches TRBD1 (5 bases). Trimming took 1 base from V and 1 from J, leaving 8 bases between them. CDR3 length: 14 amino acids. The germline gives CDR1 SGDLS, CDR2 YYNGEE. This CDR3 is CASSVQGRNTEAFF. In DNA, the CDR3 is TGTGCCAGCAGCGTACAGGGACGGAACACTGAAGCTTTCTTT.

The gene calls are TRBV19 and TRBJ2-1, with D possibly TRBD2 on 6 matching bases. Trimming cost V 3 bases and J 3 bases, with 24 bases left between them. Germline V CDR1 and CDR2: LNHDA, SQIVND (reference sequence). The CDR3 runs to 19 residues. CDR3 nucleotides: TGTGCCAGTAGTATTCGGGGGATGGCTCGGGGGTTTCTCTACAATGAGCAGTTCTTC. This gives the protein CASSIRGMARGFLYNEQFF.

The J gene is TRBJ1-4, the V gene TRBV28, with D hard to call. Trimming stripped 2 bases from V and 1 base from J, with 5 bases between. This CDR3 spans 14 amino acids. Germline assignment: CDR1 MDHEN and CDR2 SYDVKM. CDR3 in DNA: TGTGCCAGCAGTTTAATAGAAACTAATGAAAAACTGTTTTTT. It translates to CASSLIETNEKLFF.

CDR3 loop: CASSLQRFTEAFF. CDR3 nucleotide sequence: TGTGCCAGCAGCCTCCAGCGATTCACTGAAGCTTTCTTT. The chain recombines TRBV11-3 with TRBJ1-1; D ambiguous. Germline assignment: CDR1 SGHNT and CDR2 YENEEA. Trimming pared 5 bases from V and 4 bases from J, leaving 11 bases between. This CDR3 has 13 residues.

V is TRBV27 and J is TRBJ2-7, with D uncertain. The CDR3 sequence is 15 residues long. The V end lost 2 bases, the J end lost 2 bases, and 13 bases lay between the germline ends. CDR1 is MNHEY, CDR2 SMNVEV, per germline (reference sequence). This CDR3 reads CASSLMAGVTYEQYF. DNA for the CDR3: TGTGCCAGCAGTTTAATGGCAGGAGTTACCTACGAGCAGTACTTC.

J is TRBJ2-1 and V is TRBV28; 7 bases align to TRBD2. This CDR3 region has 17 residues. After removal of 3 bases from V and 9 bases from J, the junction contained 17 bases not matched to a gene. Germline V gene data show CDR1 as MDHEN and CDR2 as SYDVKM. CDR3 DNA: TGTGCCAGCAGTTTCGGGAGGCTGCGACCCGCGGCCGTTGAGCAGTTCTTC. This codes for CASSFGRLRPAAVEQFF. The entire variable domain, with the rest obtained from reference TRBV28 and TRBJ2-1, is as follows: DVKVTQSSRYLVKRTGEKVFLECVQDMDHENMFWYRQDPGLGLRLIYFSYDVKMKEKGDIPEGYSVSREKKERFSLILESASTNQTSMYLCASSFGRLRPAAVEQFFGPGTRLTVL.

The rearrangement links TRBV9 to TRBJ2-5; D remains unclear. CDR3 length: 14 residues. V was shortened by 0 bases and J by 5 bases, with 11 bases between the two germline ends. Germline-derived CDR1 and CDR2 are SGDLS and YYNGEE. The CDR3 DNA reads TGTGCCAGCAGCGTAGATAGTGGATCGGAGACCCAGTACTTC. Protein product: CASSVDSGSETQYF.

V and J are TRBV7-6 and TRBJ2-3; D uncertain. Per germline, CDR1 SGHVS and CDR2 FNYEAQ. CDR3 size: 19 residues. Trimming cost V 2 bases and J 0 bases, with 21 bases left between them. DNA of the CDR3: TGTGCCAGCAGCTTAAGGATCAGAAATACATTTCCTAGCACAGATACGCAGTATTTT. It specifies CASSLRIRNTFPSTDTQYF.

The rearrangement uses TRBV27 and TRBJ2-7; tentative D call: TRBD1 (6 bases). The CDR3 consists of 13 residues. Germline V gives CDR1 MNHEY, CDR2 SMNVEV (reference sequence). The ends were cut back, 2 bases at V and 1 base at J, with 6 bases in the middle. The CDR3 nucleotides read TGTGCCAGCAGTTTACAGGGGTCCTACGAGCAGTACTTC. Its translation: CASSLQGSYEQYF.

The rearrangement uses TRBV28 and TRBJ1-5; D is ambiguous. Germline CDR1 and CDR2: MDHEN and SYDVKM. CDR3 length: 11 residues. Trimming removed 6 bases at V and 4 bases at J, with 4 bases between. DNA for the CDR3: TGTGCCAGCAGCTTTAATCAGCCCCAGCATTTT. Its translation: CASSFNQPQHF.

This clone was detected once. This chain connects TRBV6-6 to TRBJ2-2; TRBD1 agrees at 9 bases. The CDR3 length is 15 residues. The germline CDR1 and CDR2 sequences are MNHNY and SVGAGI (reference sequence). V lost 2 bases, J lost 3 bases, and 1 base stayed unmatched. The CDR3 nucleotides read TGTGCCAGCAGTTACGACAGGGGGTACACCGGGGAGCTGTTTTTT. Protein sequence: CASSYDRGYTGELFF.

The chain joins TRBV25-1 to TRBJ2-2; the D is unclear. CDR1 and CDR2 (germline): MGHDK, SYGVNS. CDR3 length: 12 amino acids. V was pared by 4 bases and J by 4 bases, with 4 bases between. DNA for the CDR3: TGTGCCAGCAGTGCCATCACCGGGGAGCTGTTTTTT. It encodes CASSAITGELFF.

The gene calls are TRBV7-2 and TRBJ2-1, with no clear D. CDR3 length: 11 residues. With 0 bases removed from V and 10 bases from J, the gap between germline ends came to 4 bases. Germline loops: CDR1 SGHTA, CDR2 FQGNSA. The CDR3, as DNA: TGTGCCAGCAGCTTAGCCCGCGAGCAGTTCTTC. Encoded protein: CASSLAREQFF.

This clone was recorded only once. The chain employs TRBV19 and TRBJ2-5; 8 bases map to TRBD2. With V trimmed by 3 bases and J by 5 bases, 5 bases remained unmatched. Germline V gene lookup returns CDR1 LNHDA and CDR2 SQIVND (reference sequence). The CDR3 sequence is 14 residues long. For the CDR3, the DNA is TGTGCCAGTAGTATCCGGGGGGGCCTTGAGACCCAGTACTTC. Translation gives CASSIRGGLETQYF.

CDR3 sequence reads: CASSSIRGFNYGYTF. CDR3 DNA sequence: TGTGCCAGCAGCTCCATCAGGGGATTTAACTATGGCTACACCTTC. This chain uses TRBV5-4 with TRBJ1-2; possible D gene TRBD1, 6 bases. Germline CDR1 reads SGHNT; CDR2 reads YYREEE (reference sequence). V was clipped by 3 bases and J by 1 base, with 13 bases between them. The CDR3 has 15 residues.

CDR3 nucleotide sequence: TGCGCCAGCAGCCAAGCCTTTTCTCTAGCGGGTTCTTACGAGCAGTACTTC. Residues: CASSQAFSLAGSYEQYF. The chain links TRBV4-1 to TRBJ2-7; 8 bases are shared with TRBD2. With V trimmed by 1 base and J by 4 bases, 12 bases remained unmatched. From germline, CDR1 is MGHRA and CDR2 YSYEKL. The CDR3 has 17 residues.

This chain joins TRBV2 and TRBJ2-7; 10 nucleotides line up with TRBD1. The ends lost 4 bases at V and 8 bases at J; junction bases unmatched: 11. The CDR3 consists of 15 residues. The germline CDR1 and CDR2 sequences are SNHLY and FYNNEI. CDR3 nucleotide sequence: TGTGCCAGCAGTGCAGACAGGGGGCGAATGATCAAGCAGTACTTC. Its protein is CASSADRGRMIKQYF.

The gene calls are TRBV10-2 and TRBJ2-4; the D is unclear. With 3 bases removed from V and 0 bases from J, the gap between germline ends came to 6 bases. The CDR3 extends over 14 amino acids. In germline, CDR1 is WSHSY, CDR2 SAAADI. CDR3: CASSERLAKNIQYF. CDR3 DNA: TGCGCCAGCAGTGAAAGACTAGCCAAAAACATTCAGTACTTC.

This chain links TRBV6-5 with TRBJ2-3; D unresolved. This CDR3 region has 13 residues. Germline assignment: CDR1 MNHEY and CDR2 SVGAGI. V lost 4 bases and J 4 bases, leaving 9 bases between the germline ends. CDR3 sequence: CASSWVSADTQYF. The CDR3 DNA sequence: TGTGCCAGCAGTTGGGTCTCGGCAGATACGCAGTATTTT.

The chain combines TRBV6-6 with TRBJ1-1; a weak D match, TRBD1 (6 bases). This CDR3 spans 12 amino acids. The germline V gene encodes CDR1 MNHNY and CDR2 SVGAGI (reference sequence). The V and J ends lost 10 bases and 6 bases respectively, with 15 bases between them. CDR3: CATNGGRPEAFF. The CDR3 DNA is TGTGCCACTAACGGGGGGCGTCCTGAAGCTTTCTTT.

The rearrangement links TRBV5-1 to TRBJ2-5; TRBD2 aligns across 7 bases. CDR1 is SGHRS, CDR2 YFSETQ, per germline. This CDR3 contains 15 residues. Trimming cost V 0 bases and J 5 bases; bases outside gene matches: 7. CDR3 sequence: CASSLVLAVGETQYF. The CDR3 DNA reads TGCGCCAGCAGCTTGGTTCTAGCGGTCGGCGAGACCCAGTACTTC.

V gene TRBV11-2 combines with J gene TRBJ2-7; D is ambiguous. The CDR3 sequence is 13 residues long. The germline V gene has CDR1 SGHAT and CDR2 FQNNGV. V gave up 5 bases and J gave up 2 bases, with 10 bases separating them. The CDR3 spells CASSNTGPYEQYF. CDR3 nucleotides: TGTGCCAGCAGCAACACGGGTCCCTACGAGCAGTACTTC.

V usage is TRBV6-1 and J usage is TRBJ2-3; TRBD2 is a possible D gene (5 bases). Trimming cost V 8 bases and J 1 base, with 13 bases left between them. Germline V gene sequence: CDR1 MNHNS, CDR2 SASEGT. The CDR3 is made up of 14 amino acids. The CDR3 sequence: CASERTFRTDTQYF. The CDR3 bases are TGTGCCAGCGAGAGGACTTTCCGCACAGATACGCAGTATTTT.